This T cell receptor beta chain was recovered during a study of T cell changes during pregnancy in multiple sclerosis. The CDR3 covers 15 residues. Trimming left V 0 bases short and J 6 bases short, with 17 bases between. From germline, CDR1 is SQVTM and CDR2 ANQGSEA. TCRdb keeps only in-frame clones here, not all; method: immunoSEQ multiplex PCR. The sample lists 60,000 to 90,000 clones; about 93% were seen once. The TCR sequence derives from a female donor in good health, enrolled as a control in a pregnancy study. The chain has TRBV29-1 and TRBJ2-5; D remains unclear. Sequenced here: peripheral blood, sampled in the first trimester of pregnancy. The DNA for the CDR3 is TGCAGCGTTGAAGACCCTATTGGGCTTTTGAAGACCCAGTACTTC. The encoded protein is CSVEDPIGLLKTQYF.